The 21 T cell receptor beta chains below come from one sample, sequenced in a study of T-cell memory formation after mild COVID-19. TCRdb reanalysed the 5' RACE reads using MiXCR and keeps one entry per CDR3 protein. Of around 250,000 distinct CDR3 sequences listed, approximately 16% are singletons. The sequencing input was PBMCs or a T cell subset sorted from them (not recorded which). The receptors originated from a man between 18 and 35 years old who had mild COVID-19 (a few samples of this study predate the infection). Cell type and time point are not known.

The chain links TRBV3-1 to TRBJ1-6, with D tentatively TRBD1 (6 bases). Per the germline V gene, CDR1 is LGHDT and CDR2 is YNNKEL (reference sequence). The V gene lost 0 bases and the J gene lost 8 bases, with 17 bases spanning the gap. CDR3 length: 17 amino acids. Here the CDR3 reads CASSQERARGYHSPLHF. CDR3 DNA: TGTGCCAGCAGCCAAGAGAGGGCCAGGGGATATCATTCACCCCTCCACTTT. The full variable domain, in which reference TRBV3-1 and TRBJ1-6 provide the parts outside the CDR3, is DTAVSQTPKYLVTQMGNDKSIKCEQNLGHDTMYWYKQDSKKFLKIMFSYNNKELIINETVPNRFSPKSPDKAHLNLHINSLELGDSAVYFCASSQERARGYHSPLHFGNGTRLTVT.

V usage is TRBV5-5 and J usage is TRBJ2-1; 7 bases line up with TRBD1. CDR3 size: 20 residues. V lost 3 bases and J lost 7; bases outside the gene matches: 25. Germline CDR1 reads SGHKS; CDR2 reads YYEKEE (reference sequence). CDR3 DNA: TGTGCCAGCAGCTCGCGACAGGGTCAATGGGAGTACGGTCAAGGGAATGAGCAGTTCTTC. The encoded protein is CASSSRQGQWEYGQGNEQFF.

The V gene is TRBV9, the J gene TRBJ2-7, with D perhaps TRBD1 or TRBD2 (6 bases each). Trimming took off 1 base at V and 6 bases at J, with 20 bases between the two ends. This CDR3 contains 16 residues. Per germline, CDR1 SGDLS and CDR2 YYNGEE. DNA of the CDR3: TGTGCCAGCAGCGTAATTGGGGGGCCGTCAGTGTCCGAGCAGTACTTC. Protein product: CASSVIGGPSVSEQYF.

Only a few counts were recorded for this clonotype. This chain joins TRBV20-1 and TRBJ2-3, with 13 nucleotides matching TRBD2. The CDR3 totals 17 residues. Germline assignment: CDR1 DFQATT and CDR2 SNEGSKA (reference sequence). V was pared by 5 bases and J by 5 bases, with 13 bases of the junction left unmatched. CDR3 DNA: TGCAGTGCTTACAGACTAGCGGGGGGACAGGGAGGAGATACGCAGTATTTT. Translation gives CSAYRLAGGQGGDTQYF.

This clonotype was counted between two and nine times. The gene calls are TRBV5-1 and TRBJ2-1; D possibly uses TRBD1 or TRBD2 (6 bases each). The CDR3 is 15 residues long. With 1 base removed from V and 4 bases from J, the gap between germline ends came to 12 bases. The V gene's germline CDR1 is SGHRS and CDR2 YFSETQ. The CDR3 spells CASSLRGLLYNEQFF. The CDR3 DNA is TGCGCCAGCAGCTTGCGGGGGCTCTTATACAATGAGCAGTTCTTC.

The chain combines TRBV29-1 with TRBJ1-2; TRBD1 is a possible D gene (5 bases). Trimming stripped 5 bases from V and 2 bases from J, with 15 bases between. Germline lookup yields CDR1 SQVTM and CDR2 ANQGSEA. The CDR3 contains 14 residues. CDR3 amino acids: CSVISSGHNYGYTF. CDR3 nucleotide sequence: TGCAGCGTTATCTCTTCAGGACACAACTATGGCTACACCTTC.

This clonotype was counted between two and nine times. The CDR3 region is CASSPYPDRGTRLFSSYEQYV. In DNA, the CDR3 is TGTGCCAGCAGTCCATACCCCGACAGGGGGACGAGACTCTTCAGCTCCTACGAGCAGTACGTC. J is TRBJ2-7 and V is TRBV28, with TRBD1 matching 9 bases. CDR1 and CDR2 (germline): MDHEN, SYDVKM. Trimming at V came to 5 bases and at J to 0 bases, leaving 23 bases not matched to a gene. CDR3 length equals 21 residues.

This clonotype was seen more than once but under ten times. The gene calls are TRBV20-1 and TRBJ1-1; D possibly corresponds to TRBD1 (6 bases). Germline values: CDR1 DFQATT, CDR2 SNEGSKA (reference sequence). The CDR3 is made up of 14 amino acids. V lost 4 bases to trimming and J lost 5 bases, with 17 bases between them. The CDR3 spells CSAKPGHRRTEAFF. Here the CDR3 DNA reads TGCAGTGCTAAGCCGGGACATCGAAGGACTGAAGCTTTCTTT.

V and J are TRBV6-5 and TRBJ2-1, with D perhaps TRBD1 (5 bases). Trimming left V 6 bases short and J 7 bases short, with 16 bases between. The V gene's germline CDR1 is MNHEY and CDR2 SVGAGI. This CDR3 has 14 amino acids. CDR3 in DNA: TGTGCCAGCAGCAGGGTAGGGAACTGGAATGAGCAGTTCTTC. This codes for CASSRVGNWNEQFF.

The table lists this clonotype with a count of one. The chain is built from TRBV11-2 and TRBJ2-5; D is possibly TRBD2 (6 bases). Germline V gene lookup returns CDR1 SGHAT and CDR2 FQNNGV. Between the trimmed V and J ends, which lost 3 bases and 7 bases, there was a span of 24 bases. CDR3 length: 17 amino acids. Here the CDR3 DNA reads TGTGCCAGCAGCTTGATCGGGGGAGCGGCCCTGACTGGGACCCAGTACTTC. Protein sequence: CASSLIGGAALTGTQYF.

This chain uses TRBV11-2 with TRBJ1-4; D uncertain. Trimming left V 5 bases short and J 7 bases short, with 14 bases between. Germline-derived CDR1 and CDR2 are SGHAT and FQNNGV. The CDR3 totals 14 residues. The CDR3 region is CASSPGRGGEKLFF. As DNA, the CDR3 is TGTGCCAGCAGCCCAGGTCGGGGTGGTGAAAAACTGTTTTTT. The full variable domain, rest sourced from reference TRBV11-2 and TRBJ1-4, is EAGVAQSPRYKIIEKRQSVAFWCNPISGHATLYWYQQILGQGPKLLIQFQNNGVVDDSQLPKDRFSAERLKGVDSTLKIQPAKLEDSAVYLCASSPGRGGEKLFFGSGTQLSVL.

The CDR3 spells CASSQGSGTIYF. The CDR3 DNA reads as TGTGCCAGCAGCCAGGGCTCGGGCACCATATATTTT. The chain recombines TRBV7-9 with TRBJ1-3; the D gene is possibly TRBD1 (5 bases). The germline V gene has CDR1 SEHNR and CDR2 FQNEAQ (reference sequence). This CDR3 spans 12 amino acids. With 5 bases removed from V and 9 bases from J, the gap between germline ends came to 11 bases.

The chain joins TRBV5-1 to TRBJ1-2; D is perhaps TRBD1 (5 bases). In germline, CDR1 is SGHRS, CDR2 YFSETQ. The CDR3 runs to 14 residues. V was trimmed by 3 bases and J by 4 bases, leaving 13 bases between them. The CDR3 loop reads CASSSLQGGYGYTF. The CDR3 DNA reads TGCGCCAGCAGCTCCCTCCAGGGCGGCTATGGCTACACCTTC.

This clonotype has more than one count but fewer than ten. J is TRBJ2-1 and V is TRBV5-1; 10 bases map to TRBD1. Germline values: CDR1 SGHRS, CDR2 YFSETQ. The CDR3 is made up of 15 amino acids. The V and J ends lost 3 bases and 7 bases, in that order; junction bases with no gene match: 7. The CDR3 spells CASSSRDRGRNEQFF. The CDR3 DNA sequence: TGCGCCAGCAGCTCCCGGGACAGGGGTAGGAATGAGCAGTTCTTC.

This clonotype was observed once. The chain joins TRBV6-2 or TRBV6-3 to TRBJ1-1; D not certain. Trimming shortened V by 0 bases and J by 8 bases, and 7 bases separated the two germline ends. From germline, CDR1 is MNHEY and CDR2 SVGEGT. The CDR3 spans 12 residues. In DNA form, the CDR3 reads TGTGCCAGCAGTTACTCGGTTGGGGAAGCTTTCTTT. Protein sequence: CASSYSVGEAFF.

V usage is TRBV6-2 or TRBV6-3 and J usage is TRBJ2-7; possible D gene TRBD2, 6 bases. There are 15 residues in the CDR3. Trimming cost V 2 bases and J 2 bases, with 13 bases left between them. Germline values: CDR1 MNHEY, CDR2 SVGEGT. CDR3 region: CASSYGLAATYEQYF. In DNA, the CDR3 is TGTGCCAGCAGTTACGGTTTAGCGGCGACCTACGAGCAGTACTTC.

This clonotype was detected only a few times. V usage is TRBV5-1 and J usage is TRBJ2-7; possibly TRBD1 or TRBD2 for D (5 bases each). CDR1 and CDR2 (germline): SGHRS, YFSETQ. With 0 bases removed from V and 4 bases from J, the gap between germline ends came to 11 bases. This CDR3 comprises 14 residues. This CDR3 is CASSLGGSGYEQYF. CDR3 in DNA: TGCGCCAGCAGCTTGGGGGGGTCCGGGTACGAGCAGTACTTC.

The chain joins TRBV6-5 to TRBJ1-6, with 8 positions matching TRBD1. The V gene end was trimmed by 6 bases and the J gene end by 2 bases; junction bases not matched to a gene: 9. CDR1 and CDR2 from the germline V gene are MNHEY and SVGAGI. The CDR3 has 17 residues. This chain's CDR3 is CASSHPQGGTYNSPLHF. In DNA form, the CDR3 reads TGTGCCAGCAGCCACCCACAGGGGGGGACCTATAATTCACCCCTCCACTTT.

The J gene is TRBJ1-1, the V gene TRBV11-2; D may be TRBD1 (6 bases). In germline, CDR1 is SGHAT, CDR2 FQNNGV. This CDR3 has 16 residues. V lost 5 bases to trimming and J lost 2 bases, with 18 bases between them. The CDR3 nucleotides read TGTGCCAGCAGCCCCCCGGGGGGCGGACCTAACACTGAAGCTTTCTTT. It translates to CASSPPGGGPNTEAFF.

CDR3 sequence reads: CASSFRRDTQYF. The CDR3 DNA reads as TGTGCCAGCAGCTTCCGGAGAGATACGCAGTATTTT. This chain uses TRBV11-2 with TRBJ2-3; D is uncertain. Trimming left V 3 bases short and J 5 bases short, with 6 bases between. Looked up from germline, CDR1 is SGHAT and CDR2 is FQNNGV. The CDR3 is made up of 12 amino acids.

This clonotype came up a few times. V and J are TRBV10-2 and TRBJ2-7; TRBD2 is a possible D gene (7 bases). Germline V lookup: CDR1 WSHSY, CDR2 SAAADI. Deletions cut 7 bases from V and 5 bases from J, with 12 bases between. The CDR3 contains 12 residues. The CDR3 reads CASTLGGHEQYF. In DNA form, the CDR3 reads TGCGCCAGCACGCTGGGGGGGCACGAGCAGTACTTC.